This T cell receptor (beta chain) was profiled in a study of cytomegalovirus exposure and HLA in healthy donors. General study results and limits: A missense variant in DCLRE1C was later tied to TCR beta V- and J-gene trimming. What TCR beta sequences reportedly achieved was accurate prediction of HLA-A and HLA-B alleles in most subjects.

There were likely unrecorded immune exposures, though donors were nominally healthy when sampled. V was trimmed by 1 base and J by 0 bases, leaving 9 bases between them. CDR3 length: 16 residues. Germline-derived CDR1 and CDR2 are LNHNV and YYDKDF (reference sequence). Concerning this clone: The antigen is not known.

The PCR employed 60 Vbeta primers together with 13 Jbeta primers. Measured with immunoSEQ multiplex PCR; TCRdb has only the in-frame clones, and not every one. The data hold about 160,000 clones, with 75% to 90% observed a single time. The sequence derives from a woman under 30 in good health and CMV-seronegative. The chain uses TRBV15 and TRBJ1-4, with unresolved D. Sequencing input: PBMCs. The CDR3 reads CATSRGGLSTNEKLFF. CDR3 DNA sequence: TGTGCCACCAGCAGAGGAGGCCTCTCAACTAATGAAAAACTGTTTTTT.